This T cell receptor (beta chain) was found in a study of blood T cells in healthy people across ages (dated by TCRdb to the mid-2010s). Regarding the research as a whole: In model experiments, roughly one uniquely barcoded TCR beta cDNA molecule per two T cells was captured by template switching. Age-related changes in TCR beta repertoire diversity were measured in the study by deep sequencing normalized with unique cDNA molecular identifiers. The donors were divided into four age groups: young (average about 16 years), middle-aged (under 40), aged (roughly 60) and long-lived (about 90). To avoid experimental bias, donors of different ages were spread randomly across the sequencing lanes. For two donors (one aged 18 to 29 and one aged 80 or older), the study analyzed two additional independent replicas of 1 million unique cDNA reads from the same blood draw.

What the research found in general, with its limitations: The CMV infection status of donors was not known, potentially confounding age-related changes in expanded clonotypes. Conclusive comparison of naive and antigen-experienced compartments was prevented by the profiling of bulk unsorted PBMCs. Total diversity estimates from one million sequenced T cells were considered lower bounds and underestimates. As age increased, observed TCR beta diversity per million T cells dropped in a roughly linear way, and a significant reduction was already evident by age around 41. The percentage of naive T cells measured by flow cytometry correlated strongly with observed TCR beta diversity. Compared with the aged group, the long-lived group had more naive CD4+ T cells, fewer expanded clones and increased TCR diversity, suggesting age selection.

The CDR3 numbers 15 residues from cysteine through phenylalanine. Only the CDR3 portion is preserved as DNA: 45 bases, with reading frame beginning at the first base. The CDR1 and CDR2 encoded by the germline V gene are SGHRS and YFSETQ. The V and J ends are trimmed by 2 bases and 2 bases, leaving 12 bases between them. For this clonotype: What this receptor recognizes is not known. No base qualities exist here, and no much larger clone lies one base off it.

Library generation was performed with 5' RACE. The listed sequencing device is Illumina HiSeq 2500. A second about 6 to 11 cycle PCR used a sample-barcoded 5' primer and a J-beta primer mix. A unique molecular identifier was introduced onto each TCR beta cDNA molecule by a template-switch 5' adaptor carrying 12 random nucleotides. At least 3 million CDR3-containing paired-end reads were obtained from each sample. First-strand cDNA was synthesized from all RNA with the Mint cDNA synthesis kit, primed by a TRBC-specific oligonucleotide. Following uracil-DNA glycosylase treatment, a first 18-cycle PCR with universal primers M1SS and BC2_uni_R was performed on all cDNA. In the authors' own workflow: Each sample was normalized by randomly selecting 1 million high-quality reads, each carrying a distinct molecular identifier. Instead of being binned into consensus sequences, reads that shared molecular identifiers were thrown out. MiTCR, run with a Q25 quality threshold and the strictest error-elimination algorithm, handled CDR3 identification, clonotype clustering and error correction. A nonparametric unseen species model using Euler transformation provided a lower-bound estimate of total TCR beta diversity. TCRdb passed the public sequencing reads through fastp at Q25 and MiXCR, retaining productive beta sequences. When rows share a CDR3 protein, they turn into one entry using the most common DNA and genes. TCRdb, not the original authors, processed these V and J calls. This sample gives approximately 1.5 million distinct CDR3 sequences in total; around 35% of them show up just once. Together, the top ten hold roughly 10% of the sample.

The roughly 39 donors, aged 6 to 90 years, were systemically healthy Caucasian individuals from Russia. Approximately 10 milliliters of peripheral blood were collected from each donor into EDTA-treated Vacutainer tubes. Ficoll-Paque density-gradient centrifugation was used to isolate PBMCs, with at least 6.5 million per sample. Total RNA was extracted from PBMCs with Trizol reagent, with at least 5 micrograms obtained per sample. For every donor, an aliquot of PBMCs went through flow cytometry to measure the percentages of naive CD45RAhigh/CD27high T cells. The material sequenced was blood. Recombination joined TRBV5-1 with TRBJ2-3; the D gene is perhaps TRBD2, from 6 matching bases. The sequence came from a woman aged 25-40 years in good health. The bases are TGCGCCAGCAGCTTTAGCGGTGAGAACACAGATACGCAGTATTTT. It codes for CASSFSGENTDTQYF.